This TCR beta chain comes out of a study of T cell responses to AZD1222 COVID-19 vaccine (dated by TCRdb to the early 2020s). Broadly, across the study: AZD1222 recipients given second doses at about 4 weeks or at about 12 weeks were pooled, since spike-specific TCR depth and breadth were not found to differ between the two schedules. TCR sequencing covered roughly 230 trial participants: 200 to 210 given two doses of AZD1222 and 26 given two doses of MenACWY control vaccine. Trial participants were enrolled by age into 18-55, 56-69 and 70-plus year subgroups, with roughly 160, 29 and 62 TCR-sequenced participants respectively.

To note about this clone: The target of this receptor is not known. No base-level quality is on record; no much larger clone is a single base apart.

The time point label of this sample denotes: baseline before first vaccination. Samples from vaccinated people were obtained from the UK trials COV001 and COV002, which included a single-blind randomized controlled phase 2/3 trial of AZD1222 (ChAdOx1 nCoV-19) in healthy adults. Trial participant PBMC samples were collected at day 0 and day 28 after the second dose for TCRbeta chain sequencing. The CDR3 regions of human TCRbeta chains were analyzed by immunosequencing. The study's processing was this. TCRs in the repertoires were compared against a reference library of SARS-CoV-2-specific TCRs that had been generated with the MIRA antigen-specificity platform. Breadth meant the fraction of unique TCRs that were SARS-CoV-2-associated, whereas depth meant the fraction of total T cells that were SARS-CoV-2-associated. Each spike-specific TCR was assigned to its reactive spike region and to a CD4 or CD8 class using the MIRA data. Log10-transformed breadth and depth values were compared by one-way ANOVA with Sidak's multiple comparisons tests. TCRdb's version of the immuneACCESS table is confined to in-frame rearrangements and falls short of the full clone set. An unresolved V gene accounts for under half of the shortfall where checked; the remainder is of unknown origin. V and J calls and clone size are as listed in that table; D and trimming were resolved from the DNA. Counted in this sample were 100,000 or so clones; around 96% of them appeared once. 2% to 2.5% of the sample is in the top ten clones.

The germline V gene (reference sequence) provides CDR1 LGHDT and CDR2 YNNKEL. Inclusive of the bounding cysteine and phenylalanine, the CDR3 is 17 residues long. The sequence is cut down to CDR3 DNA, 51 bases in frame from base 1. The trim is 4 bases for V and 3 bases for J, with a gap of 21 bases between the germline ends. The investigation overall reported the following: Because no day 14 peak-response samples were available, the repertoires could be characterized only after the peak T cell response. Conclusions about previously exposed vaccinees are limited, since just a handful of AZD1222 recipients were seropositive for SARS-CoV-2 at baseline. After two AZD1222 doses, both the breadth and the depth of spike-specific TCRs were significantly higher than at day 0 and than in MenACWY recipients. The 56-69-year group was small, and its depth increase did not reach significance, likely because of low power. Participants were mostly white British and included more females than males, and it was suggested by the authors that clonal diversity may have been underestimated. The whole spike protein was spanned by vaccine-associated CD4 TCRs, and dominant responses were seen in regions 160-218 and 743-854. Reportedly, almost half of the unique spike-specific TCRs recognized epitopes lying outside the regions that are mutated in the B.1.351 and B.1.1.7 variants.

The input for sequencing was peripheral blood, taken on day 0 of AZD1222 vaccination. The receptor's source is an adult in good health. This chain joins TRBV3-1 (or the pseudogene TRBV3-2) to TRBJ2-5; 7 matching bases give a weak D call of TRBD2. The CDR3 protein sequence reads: CASSPPRRGGWKETQYF. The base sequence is TGTGCCAGCAGCCCCCCCCGGCGCGGGGGCTGGAAAGAGACCCAGTACTTC.